These 27 T cell receptor beta chains share one sample of origin, sequenced in a study of blood T cell repertoires in COVID-19. Assay used: immunoSEQ multiplex PCR; TCRdb lists only in-frame clones, some missing. The sample lists roughly 300,000 clones; over 70% were seen once. The specimen was peripheral blood. The receptors derive from a woman in her forties who had recovered from COVID-19.

V gene TRBV9 combines with J gene TRBJ2-1; 11 bases are a match to TRBD2. The CDR3 totals 14 residues. V gave up 0 bases and J gave up 9 bases; unmatched junction bases: 2. Germline values: CDR1 SGDLS, CDR2 YYNGEE. The CDR3 region is CASSVGGTSGEQFF. CDR3 nucleotides: TGTGCCAGCAGCGTAGGTGGGACTAGCGGTGAGCAGTTCTTC.

J is TRBJ2-2 and V is TRBV6-5; D unresolved. Germline V gives CDR1 MNHEY, CDR2 SVGAGI. The CDR3 length is 14 residues. Trimming shortened V by 6 bases and J by 0 bases, and 8 bases separated the two germline ends. The CDR3 loop is CASRGTANTGELFF. The CDR3 nucleotides read TGTGCCAGCAGGGGCACTGCGAACACCGGGGAGCTGTTTTTT.

The CDR3 protein is CASSLTGMWGTEAFF. The CDR3 DNA reads as TGTGCCAGCAGCCTCACCGGGATGTGGGGCACTGAAGCTTTCTTT. The chain carries TRBV7-2 and TRBJ1-1; D unresolved. V lost 5 bases and J 4 bases, leaving 17 bases between the germline ends. Germline V lookup: CDR1 SGHTA, CDR2 FQGNSA. The CDR3 is made up of 15 amino acids. The variable domain in full, with the rest retrieved from reference TRBV7-2 and TRBJ1-1, is GAGVSQSPSNKVTEKGKDVELRCDPISGHTALYWYRQSLGQGLEFLIYFQGNSAPDKSGLPSDRFSAERTGGSVSTLTIQRTQQEDSAVYLCASSLTGMWGTEAFFGQGTRLTVV.

This clone was recorded only once. The chain uses TRBV18 and TRBJ1-2; D not certain. Germline V lookup: CDR1 KGHSH, CDR2 LQKENI. Trimming cost V 6 bases and J 8 bases, with 25 bases left between them. This CDR3 spans 16 amino acids. CDR3 nucleotides: TGTGCCAGCTCCTTCGAGGGCCCCCCAAATCCAGAAGGCTACACCTTC. It codes for CASSFEGPPNPEGYTF. The full variable domain, rest sourced from reference TRBV18 and TRBJ1-2, is NAGVMQNPRHLVRRRGQEARLRCSPMKGHSHVYWYRQLPEEGLKFMVYLQKENIIDESGMPKERFSAEFPKEGPSILRIQQVVRGDSAAYFCASSFEGPPNPEGYTFGSGTRLTVV.

This clone was counted only a few times. The J gene is TRBJ2-7, the V gene TRBV30; the D gene is possibly TRBD2 (6 bases). Trimming left V 1 base short and J 2 bases short, with 9 bases between. Germline values: CDR1 GTSNPN, CDR2 SVGIG (reference sequence). The CDR3 consists of 13 residues. The CDR3 is CAWSAGVPYEQYF. CDR3 coding DNA: TGTGCCTGGAGTGCGGGGGTCCCCTACGAGCAGTACTTC.

V is TRBV10-3 and J is TRBJ2-1; 7 bases fit TRBD1. The V and J ends lost 2 bases and 4 bases, in that order; junction bases with no gene match: 5. Germline-derived CDR1 and CDR2 are ENHRY and SYGVKD. The CDR3 is made up of 15 amino acids. In DNA form, the CDR3 reads TGTGCCATCAGTGAGGGGGGACAGTCATACAATGAGCAGTTCTTC. Protein: CAISEGGQSYNEQFF.

V gene TRBV2 combines with J gene TRBJ1-4; TRBD1 matches 9 bases. The CDR3 is 16 residues long. J gave up 4 bases and V 6 bases, and 9 bases lay outside the gene matches. Per germline, CDR1 SNHLY and CDR2 FYNNEI. Here the CDR3 reads CASRATGGFSNEKLFF. DNA of the CDR3: TGTGCCAGCAGGGCCACAGGGGGCTTTAGTAATGAAAAACTGTTTTTT.

The chain employs TRBV5-1 and TRBJ2-5, with 11 bases identical to TRBD2. This CDR3 is 17 amino acids long. The germline V gene encodes CDR1 SGHRS and CDR2 YFSETQ. The junction had 12 bases not matched to a gene; V was cut back by 5 bases and J by 3 bases. DNA of the CDR3: TGCGCCAGCAGAACGGGGTCTAGCGGGGGGCGAAAAGAGACCCAGTACTTC. This encodes CASRTGSSGGRKETQYF.

This clone was counted a single time. V gene TRBV30 combines with J gene TRBJ1-2; 7 bases line up with TRBD1. Germline V CDR1 and CDR2: GTSNPN, SVGIG (reference sequence). The V and J ends lost 5 bases and 6 bases, in that order; junction bases with no gene match: 15. This CDR3 has 15 amino acids. The CDR3 is CAWAEGNRGSDGYTF. Here the CDR3 DNA reads TGTGCCTGGGCGGAGGGTAACAGGGGATCGGATGGCTACACCTTC.

The V call is TRBV5-1, the J call TRBJ2-1; 8 positions agree with TRBD1. Trimming at V came to 4 bases and at J to 4 bases, leaving 10 bases not matched to a gene. Germline V gene sequence: CDR1 SGHRS, CDR2 YFSETQ. The CDR3 runs to 16 residues. DNA of the CDR3: TGCGCCAGCAGCCCTCTCCAGGGGGCTAAATACAATGAGCAGTTCTTC. Encoded protein: CASSPLQGAKYNEQFF.

The CDR3 DNA reads as TGTGCCAGCAGCTTAGCTCCGGGACAGGGGGCCTACGAGCAGTACTTC. It yields the protein CASSLAPGQGAYEQYF. The chain couples TRBV7-2 to TRBJ2-7, with TRBD1 identical over 11 bases. Germline-derived CDR1 and CDR2 are SGHTA and FQGNSA. V shed 0 bases, J shed 2 bases, and the junction held 3 bases outside the gene matches. The CDR3 extends over 16 amino acids.

CDR3: CASRKDRGSQPQHF. The CDR3 DNA reads as TGTGCCAGCAGGAAAGACAGGGGTAGTCAGCCCCAGCATTTT. The chain joins TRBV6-5 to TRBJ1-5; 8 bases line up with TRBD1. This CDR3 contains 14 residues. V shed 6 bases and J 6 bases; nucleotides not matched to a gene: 7. The germline gives CDR1 MNHEY, CDR2 SVGAGI.

The chain links TRBV7-8 to TRBJ1-5; no clear D gene. The germline V gene has CDR1 SGHVS and CDR2 FQNEAQ. The V end was cut by 5 bases, the J end by 0 bases, with 11 bases between. CDR3 length: 15 residues. The CDR3: CASSANSHSNQPQHF. The CDR3 DNA reads TGTGCCAGCAGCGCAAACAGCCATAGCAATCAGCCCCAGCATTTT.

The V and J genes are TRBV7-2 and TRBJ2-3; D unresolved. Deletions cut 0 bases from V and 0 bases from J, with 4 bases between. Germline V gene sequence: CDR1 SGHTA, CDR2 FQGNSA. The CDR3 extends over 14 amino acids. CDR3: CASSLASSTDTQYF. In DNA form, the CDR3 reads TGTGCCAGCAGCTTAGCGTCGAGCACAGATACGCAGTATTTT.

V gene TRBV6-1 combines with J gene TRBJ2-1, with D hard to call. The V end was cut by 5 bases, the J end by 10 bases, with 9 bases between. The CDR3 extends over 11 amino acids. Per germline, CDR1 MNHNS and CDR2 SASEGT. CDR3 in amino acids: CASSSKPEQFF. CDR3 nucleotide sequence: TGTGCCAGCAGTTCCAAGCCCGAGCAGTTCTTC.

This chain uses TRBV12-3 or TRBV12-4 with TRBJ1-1; TRBD1 aligns across 7 bases. The ends lost 5 bases at V and 11 bases at J; junction bases unmatched: 11. The CDR3 totals 13 residues. CDR3 in amino acids: CASSPGPRDSAFF. DNA for the CDR3: TGTGCCAGCAGTCCAGGTCCCCGGGACAGCGCTTTCTTT.

The chain joins TRBV2 to TRBJ1-6; possible D gene TRBD1, 5 bases. This CDR3 is built from 13 residues. The V end lost 10 bases, the J end lost 10 bases, and 17 bases lay between the germline ends. The germline V gene encodes CDR1 SNHLY and CDR2 FYNNEI. CDR3 nucleotide sequence: TGTGCCAACGTAGGGGTTGTCGGATCACCCCTCCACTTT. Translation: CANVGVVGSPLHF.

The rearrangement links TRBV6-5 to TRBJ2-2; TRBD2 matches 8 bases. The CDR3 has 14 residues. CDR1 is MNHEY, CDR2 SVGAGI, per germline. V shed 8 bases, J shed 4 bases, and the junction held 6 bases outside the gene matches. CDR3 DNA: TGTGCCAGCCGGGAGGGGGGGGGCACCGGGGAGCTGTTTTTT. Its translation is CASREGGGTGELFF.

The gene calls are TRBV12-3 or TRBV12-4 and TRBJ1-1, with D perhaps matching TRBD1 (6 bases). Trimming shortened V by 7 bases and J by 4 bases, and 10 bases separated the two germline ends. This CDR3 spans 12 amino acids. The DNA for the CDR3 is TGTGCCAGCACCAACAGGGTCACTGAAGCTTTCTTT. It is translated as CASTNRVTEAFF.

This rearrangement joins TRBV5-1 to TRBJ1-6; D unclear. The CDR3 is 15 residues long. Trimming left V 4 bases short and J 5 bases short, with 13 bases between. CDR1 SGHRS and CDR2 YFSETQ come from the germline V gene. CDR3 sequence (DNA): TGCGCCAGCAGCCGAGGGTCGCACCATAATTCACCCCTCCACTTT. It is translated as CASSRGSHHNSPLHF.

The chain uses TRBV11-1 and TRBJ2-3; 9 bases agree with TRBD2. Germline CDR1 SGHAT, CDR2 FQDESV (reference sequence). The ends lost 7 bases at V and 0 bases at J; junction bases unmatched: 8. The CDR3 extends over 16 amino acids. The CDR3 DNA follows: TGTGCCAGCACCCTTAGCCTAGCGGGAAGCACAGATACGCAGTATTTT. Its protein product is CASTLSLAGSTDTQYF.

This clone was counted a single time. The rearrangement uses TRBV6-5 and TRBJ2-7, with 9 bases lining up with TRBD1. The CDR3 is made up of 15 amino acids. Germline CDR1 reads MNHEY; CDR2 reads SVGAGI. Trimming cost V 6 bases and J 4 bases; bases outside gene matches: 10. The CDR3 is CASRPGQGWEYEQYF. The DNA of the CDR3 is TGTGCCAGCAGACCGGGACAGGGTTGGGAGTACGAGCAGTACTTC.

CDR3 sequence: CASSELVGLNYGYTF. Written as DNA, the CDR3 is TGTGCCAGCAGTGAATTGGTGGGACTTAACTATGGCTACACCTTC. The rearrangement uses TRBV6-1 and TRBJ1-2; weak D call: TRBD1 (5 bases). The CDR3 is made up of 15 amino acids. Germline V gene sequence: CDR1 MNHNS, CDR2 SASEGT. The germline V and J ends were trimmed by 2 bases and 1 base, with 11 bases remaining between them.

The chain couples TRBV6-5 to TRBJ1-2; 8 nucleotides align to TRBD1. The CDR3 extends over 13 amino acids. V lost 8 bases, J lost 0 bases, and 2 bases stayed unmatched. From germline, CDR1 is MNHEY and CDR2 SVGAGI. CDR3 loop: CASLRGPNYGYTF. CDR3 sequence (DNA): TGTGCCAGCCTCAGGGGGCCTAACTATGGCTACACCTTC.

The gene calls are TRBV12-5 and TRBJ1-4; D may be TRBD1 (5 bases). CDR3 length: 16 amino acids. Trimming cost V 0 bases and J 8 bases, with 16 bases left between them. Germline assignment: CDR1 LGHNT and CDR2 FRNRAP. The chain's CDR3 is CASGLVYGGEGEKLFF. The CDR3 nucleotides are TGTGCTAGTGGTTTGGTTTACGGAGGGGAGGGAGAAAAACTGTTTTTT.

The genes are TRBV30 and TRBJ1-4; 11 nucleotides match TRBD1. The CDR3 loop spans 16 amino acids. J gave up 2 bases and V 2 bases, and 4 bases lay outside the gene matches. The germline gives CDR1 GTSNPN, CDR2 SVGIG (reference sequence). CDR3 sequence reads: CAWSIRDRGTNEKLFF. The CDR3 DNA reads as TGTGCCTGGAGTATACGGGACAGGGGGACTAATGAAAAACTGTTTTTT.

The rearrangement uses TRBV6-5 and TRBJ1-1, with D perhaps TRBD1 (5 bases). V lost 5 bases to trimming and J lost 1 base, with 8 bases between them. Germline CDR1 MNHEY, CDR2 SVGAGI. CDR3 length: 13 residues. The CDR3 sequence is CASSRQSNTEAFF. CDR3 nucleotide sequence: TGTGCCAGCAGTCGACAGTCGAACACTGAAGCTTTCTTT.